The entry below gives a single T cell receptor (beta chain) sequence along with its context. The antigen this receptor binds is unknown. Per-nucleotide qualities are absent, and no much larger clonotype sits a single base away. This specimen belongs to a study of blood T cell repertoires in COVID-19 (dated by TCRdb to 2018 to 2020). For the wider study: Samples covering the acute and convalescent phases of COVID-19 were provided by collaborators in the United States, Italy and Spain. The prospective study material was composed of cDNA or gDNA derived from T cells, B-cell-depleted T cells, or PBMCs. Subjects who had been exposed to COVID-19, were actively infected with it, or had recovered from it provided the deeply sampled blood TCRbeta repertoires that made up the dataset. The repertoires were released in a freely available public database meant as a resource for research on the immune response to SARS-CoV-2. The samples were drawn from two sources: the first 160 participants of the ongoing ImmuneRACE study, and fewer than 1,500 subjects contributed by 6 global collaborators. Nearly every sample came with metadata listing a de-identified subject ID, COVID-19 status, age in years and sex. Where available, HLA class I and class II types were taken from metadata supplied by the sample provider and were not determined by assay-based typing. The paper as a whole reports these results and caveats: Clinical and demographic metadata were provided uncurated, with the amount varying by source and participant.

V was cut back by 4 bases and J by 6 bases, leaving a gap of 20 bases between them. Including cysteine and phenylalanine, the CDR3 has 16 amino acids. Left in the record is the CDR3 DNA by itself, 48 bases read in frame from the first base. CDR1 is given as MDHEN and CDR2 as SYDVKM, both from the germline V gene. The collaborating institutions used their own protocols to collect whole blood in K2EDTA tubes. For TCRbeta analysis, collaborator samples were shipped as frozen whole blood, as isolated PBMCs, or as DNA extracted from either sample type. The immunoSEQ Assay, a bias-controlled multiplex PCR, was used to amplify TCRbeta CDR3 regions from genomic DNA. Regarding the original processing steps: The number of nucleated cells in each sample was estimated by amplification of reference gene primers within the assay. Sequence reads were collapsed and filtered to measure the absolute abundance of every unique TCRbeta CDR3 rearrangement. For each sample, productive Simpson clonality was calculated as the square root of Simpson's diversity index over productive rearrangements. The immuneACCESS repertoire file appears here via TCRdb, limited to in-frame rearrangements. These files lack a portion of the clones; in checked studies, under half of the deficit traces to unresolved V genes, and the cause of the others is not known. V, J and clone size derive from that table, while D and trimming were established from the DNA sequence. This sample lists about 58,000 clones; more than 85% were detected once. 8% to 9% of the sample rests with the top ten.

This TCR was recovered from an older woman with active COVID-19. The receptor chain draws on TRBV28 and TRBJ2-3; a weak D assignment points to TRBD2 (5 bases agree). The specimen was peripheral blood. For the CDR3, the sequence is CASSSPAERAMDTQYF. In nucleotide form, the sequence is TGTGCCAGCAGTTCCCCTGCCGAGAGGGCCATGGATACGCAGTATTTT.